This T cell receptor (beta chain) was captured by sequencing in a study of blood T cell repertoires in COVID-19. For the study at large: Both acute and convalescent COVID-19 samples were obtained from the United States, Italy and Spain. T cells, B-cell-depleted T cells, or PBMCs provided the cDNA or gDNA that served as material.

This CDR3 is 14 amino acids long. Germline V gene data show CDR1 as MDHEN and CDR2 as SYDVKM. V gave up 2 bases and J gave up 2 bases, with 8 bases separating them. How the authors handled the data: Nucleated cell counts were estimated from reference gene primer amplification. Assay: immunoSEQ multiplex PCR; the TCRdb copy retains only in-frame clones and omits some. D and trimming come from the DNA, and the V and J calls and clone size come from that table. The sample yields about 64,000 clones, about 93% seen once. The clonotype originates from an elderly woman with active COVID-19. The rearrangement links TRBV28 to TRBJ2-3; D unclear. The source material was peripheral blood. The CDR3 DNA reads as TGTGCCAGCAGTTTAGGTAGCTTCACAGATACGCAGTATTTT. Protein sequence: CASSLGSFTDTQYF.